These 9 T cell receptor beta chains originate from one sample sequenced in a study of OX40 agonist ivuxolimab in advanced cancers. Assay used: immunoSEQ multiplex PCR; TCRdb lists only in-frame clones, some missing. Of more than 65,000 clones detected, more than 70% appear once; the ten largest clones hold about 0.6%. The sequencing here drew on CD4+ or CD8+ T cells sorted from blood, taken in a trial of the OX40 agonist ivuxolimab. The receptors derive from an adult with an advanced solid tumor such as melanoma, head and neck, liver or kidney cancer.

This chain joins TRBV5-1 and TRBJ1-5; 7 bases align to TRBD1. The CDR3 has 15 residues. V dropped 5 bases and J dropped 4; count of bases not matched to a gene: 9. Germline V gives CDR1 SGHRS, CDR2 YFSETQ. In nucleotides, the CDR3 is TGCGCCAGCAGACTTGACAGGGATCGGAATCAGCCCCAGCATTTT. It yields the protein CASRLDRDRNQPQHF.

In DNA, the CDR3 is TGTGCCAGCAGTGAGGGACTAGCGGGGGACGCAGATACGCAGTATTTT. This gives the protein CASSEGLAGDADTQYF. The rearrangement joins TRBV6-4 to TRBJ2-3, with TRBD2 identical over 14 bases. Germline CDR1 and CDR2: MRHNA and SNTAGT. The CDR3 length is 16 residues. The trim removed 3 bases at V and 4 bases at J, leaving 3 bases unmatched.

The chain uses TRBV10-3 and TRBJ2-5; 8 bases line up with TRBD2. The CDR3 covers 13 residues. Germline V lookup: CDR1 ENHRY, CDR2 SYGVKD. After removal of 5 bases from V and 3 bases from J, the junction contained 2 bases not matched to a gene. The DNA of the CDR3 is TGTGCCATCAGTAATAGCGGGGAAGAGACCCAGTACTTC. Translating gives CAISNSGEETQYF.

V and J are TRBV28 and TRBJ2-1; D call uncertain. Per the germline V gene, CDR1 is MDHEN and CDR2 is SYDVKM. The V and J ends lost 4 bases and 4 bases respectively, with 5 bases between them. CDR3 length: 12 residues. CDR3 protein: CASSWSYNEQFF. CDR3 coding DNA: TGTGCCAGCAGTTGGTCGTACAATGAGCAGTTCTTC.

The chain recombines TRBV9 with TRBJ1-5; TRBD1 might be the D (5 bases). The V and J ends lost 6 bases and 4 bases respectively, with 17 bases between them. The CDR3 totals 15 residues. Germline V gene sequence: CDR1 SGDLS, CDR2 YYNGEE. CDR3 bases: TGTGCCAGCACCGAAACGGGGGGACCTAATCAGCCCCAGCATTTT. Its protein product is CASTETGGPNQPQHF. The full variable domain, completed using reference TRBV9 and TRBJ1-5, is DSGVTQTPKHLITATGQRVTLRCSPRSGDLSVYWYQQSLDQGLQFLIQYYNGEERAKGNILERFSAQQFPDLHSELNLSSLELGDSALYFCASTETGGPNQPQHFGDGTRLSIL.

V gene TRBV7-9 combines with J gene TRBJ1-1; D may be TRBD1 (5 bases). Looked up from germline, CDR1 is SEHNR and CDR2 is FQNEAQ (reference sequence). CDR3 size: 12 residues. Trimming left V 10 bases short and J 0 bases short, with 9 bases between. DNA of the CDR3: TGTGCCACCCAGGGATTGAACACTGAAGCTTTCTTT. Encoded protein: CATQGLNTEAFF. Full variable domain (outside the CDR3, taken from reference TRBV7-9 and TRBJ1-1): DTGVSQNPRHKITKRGQNVTFRCDPISEHNRLYWYRQTLGQGPEFLTYFQNEAQLEKSRLLSDRFSAERPKGSFSTLEIQRTEQGDSAMYLCATQGLNTEAFFGQGTRLTVV.

The chain has TRBV4-1 and TRBJ2-3, with 11 positions matching TRBD2. Germline V gene lookup returns CDR1 MGHRA and CDR2 YSYEKL. The junction had 6 bases not matched to a gene; V was cut back by 4 bases and J by 0 bases. CDR3 size: 17 residues. This CDR3 reads CASSLRLAGRSTDTQYF. The CDR3 DNA is TGCGCCAGCAGCCTCCGACTAGCGGGGAGAAGCACAGATACGCAGTATTTT.

The chain employs TRBV29-1 and TRBJ2-3; TRBD2 aligns across 12 bases. This CDR3 spans 16 amino acids. V gave up 4 bases and J gave up 3 bases; unmatched junction bases: 8. Germline CDR1 is SQVTM and CDR2 is ANQGSEA. This CDR3 is CSVGTSGTRRTDTQYF. CDR3 nucleotides: TGCAGCGTTGGGACTAGCGGGACAAGAAGGACAGATACGCAGTATTTT.

About this clone itself: Other DNA sequences within the sample encode an identical CDR3. The V and J genes are TRBV5-1 and TRBJ1-1; the D is unclear. The germline V gene encodes CDR1 SGHRS and CDR2 YFSETQ. The CDR3 covers 10 residues. V lost 9 bases, J lost 5 bases, and 8 bases lay in between. The CDR3 sequence is CAKEMTEAFF. CDR3 in DNA: TGCGCCAAAGAGATGACTGAAGCTTTCTTT.